Only one count was recorded for the clone carrying this TCR beta chain. In the source study's methods: Cell counts per sample came from amplifying reference gene primers. Assay: immunoSEQ multiplex PCR; the TCRdb copy retains only in-frame clones and omits some. From that table come the V and J calls and clone size; the DNA was used to work out D and trimming. Here the sample spans about 160,000 clones, 84% being singletons. Germline values: CDR1 KGHSH, CDR2 LQKENI. With V trimmed by 2 bases and J by 3 bases, 9 bases remained unmatched. The CDR3 sequence is 17 residues long. This entry comes from a study of blood T cell repertoires in COVID-19. Study-level information: Samples came from the United States, Italy and Spain, spanning acute and convalescent COVID-19.

This chain connects TRBV18 to TRBJ2-5, with TRBD2 matching over 10 bases. The sequence derives from an elderly woman with acute or convalescent COVID-19. Sequenced material: peripheral blood. This chain's CDR3 is CASSPALSGGAKETQYF. In nucleotides, the CDR3 is TGTGCCAGCTCACCAGCACTGAGCGGGGGGGCAAAAGAGACCCAGTACTTC.